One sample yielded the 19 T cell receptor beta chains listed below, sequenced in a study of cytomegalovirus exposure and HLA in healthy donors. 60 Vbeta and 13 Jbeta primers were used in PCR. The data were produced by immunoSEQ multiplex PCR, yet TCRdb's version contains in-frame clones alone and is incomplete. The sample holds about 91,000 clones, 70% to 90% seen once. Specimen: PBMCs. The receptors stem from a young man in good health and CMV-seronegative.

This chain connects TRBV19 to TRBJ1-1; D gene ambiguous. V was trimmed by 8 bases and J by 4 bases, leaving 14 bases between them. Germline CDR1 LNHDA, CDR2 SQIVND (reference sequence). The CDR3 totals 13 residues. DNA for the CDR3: TGTGCCAGTGCGATTAGGCGGGGCACTGAAGCTTTCTTT. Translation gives CASAIRRGTEAFF.

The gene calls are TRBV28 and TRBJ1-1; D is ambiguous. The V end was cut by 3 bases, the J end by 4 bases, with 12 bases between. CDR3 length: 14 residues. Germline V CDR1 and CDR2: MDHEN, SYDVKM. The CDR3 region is CASSFTGRSTEAFF. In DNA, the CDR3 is TGTGCCAGCAGTTTTACGGGGAGGAGCACTGAAGCTTTCTTT. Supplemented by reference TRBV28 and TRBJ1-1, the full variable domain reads DVKVTQSSRYLVKRTGEKVFLECVQDMDHENMFWYRQDPGLGLRLIYFSYDVKMKEKGDIPEGYSVSREKKERFSLILESASTNQTSMYLCASSFTGRSTEAFFGQGTRLTVV.

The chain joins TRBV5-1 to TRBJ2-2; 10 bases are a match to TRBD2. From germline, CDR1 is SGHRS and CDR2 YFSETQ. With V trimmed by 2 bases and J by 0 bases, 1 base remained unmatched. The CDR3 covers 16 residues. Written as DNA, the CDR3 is TGCGCCAGCAGCTTAGGACTAGCGGCGAACACCGGGGAGCTGTTTTTT. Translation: CASSLGLAANTGELFF.

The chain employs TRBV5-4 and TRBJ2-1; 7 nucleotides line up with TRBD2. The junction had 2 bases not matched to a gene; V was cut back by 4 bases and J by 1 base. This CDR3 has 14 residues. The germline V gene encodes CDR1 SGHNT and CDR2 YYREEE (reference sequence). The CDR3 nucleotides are TGTGCCAGCAGCCGCGGGAGATCCTACAATGAGCAGTTCTTC. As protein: CASSRGRSYNEQFF. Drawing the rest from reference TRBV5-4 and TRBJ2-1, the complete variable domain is ETGVTQSPTHLIKTRGQQVTLRCSSQSGHNTVSWYQQALGQGPQFIFQYYREEENGRGNFPPRFSGLQFPNYSSELNVNALELDDSALYLCASSRGRSYNEQFFGPGTRLTVL.

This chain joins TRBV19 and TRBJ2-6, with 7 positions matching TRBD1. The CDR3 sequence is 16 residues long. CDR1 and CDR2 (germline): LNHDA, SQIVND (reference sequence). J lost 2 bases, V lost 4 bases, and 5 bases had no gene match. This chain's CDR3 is CASSKTGQAGANVLTF. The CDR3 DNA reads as TGTGCCAGTAGTAAGACAGGGCAAGCTGGGGCCAACGTCCTGACTTTC.

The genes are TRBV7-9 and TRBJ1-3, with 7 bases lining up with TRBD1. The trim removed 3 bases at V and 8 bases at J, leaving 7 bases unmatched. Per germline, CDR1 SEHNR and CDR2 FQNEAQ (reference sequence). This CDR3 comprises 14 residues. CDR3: CASSFQGGRDTIYF. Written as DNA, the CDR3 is TGTGCCAGCAGCTTCCAGGGGGGCAGGGACACCATATATTTT.

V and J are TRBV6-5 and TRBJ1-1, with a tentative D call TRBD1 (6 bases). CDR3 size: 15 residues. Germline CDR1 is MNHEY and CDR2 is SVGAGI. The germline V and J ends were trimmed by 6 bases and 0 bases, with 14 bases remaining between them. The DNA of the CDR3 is TGTGCCAGCAGAACAGGGTCACGAATGAACACTGAAGCTTTCTTT. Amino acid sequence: CASRTGSRMNTEAFF.

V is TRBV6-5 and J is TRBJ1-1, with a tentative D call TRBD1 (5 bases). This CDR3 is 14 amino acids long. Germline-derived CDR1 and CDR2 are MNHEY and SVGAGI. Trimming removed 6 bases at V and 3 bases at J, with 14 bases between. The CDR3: CASSPTVLDTEAFF. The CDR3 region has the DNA TGTGCCAGCAGCCCGACAGTCTTGGACACTGAAGCTTTCTTT.

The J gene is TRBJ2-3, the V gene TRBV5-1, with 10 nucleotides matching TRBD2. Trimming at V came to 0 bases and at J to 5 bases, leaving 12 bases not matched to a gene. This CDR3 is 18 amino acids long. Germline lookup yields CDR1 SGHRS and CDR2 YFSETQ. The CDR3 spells CASSLAWVAGGSEDTQYF. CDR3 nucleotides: TGCGCCAGCAGCTTGGCCTGGGTAGCGGGAGGCTCCGAAGATACGCAGTATTTT.

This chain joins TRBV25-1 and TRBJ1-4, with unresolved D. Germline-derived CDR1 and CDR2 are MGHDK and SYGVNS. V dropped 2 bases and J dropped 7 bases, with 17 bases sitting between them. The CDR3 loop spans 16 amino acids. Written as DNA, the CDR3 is TGTGCCAGCAGTGAAGGGCGGCGAGGGTTGCCTGAAAAACTGTTTTTT. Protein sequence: CASSEGRRGLPEKLFF.

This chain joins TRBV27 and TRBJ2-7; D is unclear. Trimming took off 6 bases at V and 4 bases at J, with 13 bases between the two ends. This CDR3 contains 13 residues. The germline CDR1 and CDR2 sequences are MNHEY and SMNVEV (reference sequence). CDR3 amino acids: CASSNMVGYEQYF. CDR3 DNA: TGTGCCAGCAGCAACATGGTCGGGTACGAGCAGTACTTC.

CDR3 loop: CASSQDSNTRNTEAFF. The DNA of the CDR3 is TGCGCCAGCAGCCAAGACAGTAACACCCGGAACACTGAAGCTTTCTTT. The chain joins TRBV4-3 to TRBJ1-1; D unresolved. Trimming shortened V by 0 bases and J by 1 base, and 12 bases separated the two germline ends. Germline lookup yields CDR1 LGHNA and CDR2 YSLEER. The length of the CDR3 is 16 residues.

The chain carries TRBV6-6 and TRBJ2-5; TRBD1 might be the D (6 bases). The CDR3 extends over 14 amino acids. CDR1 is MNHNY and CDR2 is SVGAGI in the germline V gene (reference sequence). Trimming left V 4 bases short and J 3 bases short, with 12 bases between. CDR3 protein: CASSLGGPKETQYF. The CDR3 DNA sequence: TGTGCCAGCAGTTTAGGGGGACCTAAAGAGACCCAGTACTTC.

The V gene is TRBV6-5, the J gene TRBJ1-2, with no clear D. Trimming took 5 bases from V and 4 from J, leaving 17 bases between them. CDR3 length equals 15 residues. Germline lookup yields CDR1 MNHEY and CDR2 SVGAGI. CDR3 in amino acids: CASSPTLTQSYGYTF. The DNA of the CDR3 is TGTGCCAGCAGTCCGACCTTGACACAAAGCTATGGCTACACCTTC.

The CDR3 nucleotides are TGCGCCAGCAGTCAATTCAAACACACAGGGGATATTGGTGGGCAGTACTTC. It codes for CASSQFKHTGDIGGQYF. This chain uses TRBV23-1 with TRBJ2-7; 7 nucleotides line up with TRBD1. TRBV23-1 is given ORF status, its function remaining uncertain. The CDR3 runs to 17 residues. J was trimmed by 9 bases and V by 1 base; bases with no gene match: 18.

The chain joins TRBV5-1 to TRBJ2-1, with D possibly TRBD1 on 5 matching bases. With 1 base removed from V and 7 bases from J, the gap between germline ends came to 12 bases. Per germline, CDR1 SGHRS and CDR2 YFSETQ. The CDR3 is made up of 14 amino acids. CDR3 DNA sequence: TGCGCCAGCAGCTTGACCAGGGCCTCAAATGAGCAGTTCTTC. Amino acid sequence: CASSLTRASNEQFF.

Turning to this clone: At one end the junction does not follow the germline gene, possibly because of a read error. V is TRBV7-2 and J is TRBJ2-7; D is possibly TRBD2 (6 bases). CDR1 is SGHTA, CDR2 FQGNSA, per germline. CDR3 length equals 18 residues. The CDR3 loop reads CASSLAKSAGLLSYEQYF. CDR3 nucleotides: TGTGCCAGCAGCCTAGCCAAGTCGGCGGGACTCCTCTCCTACGAGCAGTACTTC.

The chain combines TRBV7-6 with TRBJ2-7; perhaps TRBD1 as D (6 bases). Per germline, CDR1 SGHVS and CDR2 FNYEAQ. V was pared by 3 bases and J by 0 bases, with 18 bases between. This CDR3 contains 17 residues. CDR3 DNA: TGTGCCAGCAGCTTGGGGCCCCCAGGGGCTAACTCCTACGAGCAGTACTTC. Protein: CASSLGPPGANSYEQYF.

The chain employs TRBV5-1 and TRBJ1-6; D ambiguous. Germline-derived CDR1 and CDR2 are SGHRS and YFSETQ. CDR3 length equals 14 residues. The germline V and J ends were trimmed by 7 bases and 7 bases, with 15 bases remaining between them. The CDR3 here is CASSVGSANSPLHF. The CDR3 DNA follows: TGCGCCAGCTCCGTGGGGAGCGCCAATTCACCCCTCCACTTT.